This T cell receptor beta chain was sequenced for a study of T cell repertoires in aging, cancer and after chemotherapy. A mixed TRB-A/B primer pool amplified rearranged TRB by multiplex touch-down PCR. TCRdb itself ran the multiplex PCR reads through MiXCR, one entry per CDR3 protein. The sample consists of 4,000 or so distinct CDR3 sequences, 25% to 35% of them appearing once. The template was genomic DNA from peripheral blood, not RNA. The CDR3 sequence is 15 residues long. The germline CDR1 and CDR2 sequences are LNHDA and SQIVND (reference sequence). V lost 3 bases and J 4 bases, leaving 15 bases between the germline ends.

The rearrangement links TRBV19 to TRBJ1-1; perhaps TRBD1 as D (6 bases). The sequenced material came from blood. The clonotype was recovered from a human donor in good health. CDR3 amino acids: CASSIYRDFGTEAFF. The CDR3 DNA follows: TGTGCCAGTAGTATTTACAGGGATTTTGGCACTGAAGCTTTCTTT. Variable domain in full (rest from reference TRBV19 and TRBJ1-1): DGGITQSPKYLFRKEGQNVTLSCEQNLNHDAMYWYRQDPGQGLRLIYYSQIVNDFQKGDIAEGYSVSREKKESFPLTVTSAQKNPTAFYLCASSIYRDFGTEAFFGQGTRLTVV.